This T cell receptor (beta chain) comes out of a study of early T cells in non-severe SARS-CoV-2 infection. One entry per CDR3 protein results from TCRdb running MiXCR on the 5' RACE reads. The sample has roughly 57,000 distinct CDR3 sequences; about 12% are singletons. Germline CDR1 is SGHRS and CDR2 is YFSETQ. The CDR3 runs to 15 residues. The ends were cut back, 1 base at V and 0 bases at J, with 10 bases in the middle. The chain couples TRBV5-1 to TRBJ1-1; no firm D call. The material was whole blood, obtained at baseline. The sequence was collected from an adult who was a healthcare worker with PCR-confirmed SARS-CoV-2 infection or an uninfected control (not recorded which). CDR3 bases: TGCGCCAGCAGCTTGCTAGCCCAGATGAACACTGAAGCTTTCTTT. It codes for CASSLLAQMNTEAFF. The complete variable domain, with remaining parts taken from reference TRBV5-1 and TRBJ1-1, reads KAGVTQTPRYLIKTRGQQVTLSCSPISGHRSVSWYQQTPGQGLQFLFEYFSETQRNKGNFPGRFSGRQFSNSRSEMNVSTLELGDSALYLCASSLLAQMNTEAFFGQGTRLTVV.